The 23 T cell receptor beta chains below all came from one sample that was sequenced in a study of cytomegalovirus exposure and HLA in healthy donors. The study ran its PCR with 60 Vbeta and 13 Jbeta primers. Profiled with immunoSEQ multiplex PCR; TCRdb holds only in-frame clones, not every one. Altogether about 160,000 clones are present, about 80% being singletons, with the ten largest covering around 5%. The sequencing sample was made of PBMCs. Every receptor here comes from a young man in good health and CMV-seronegative.

The chain links TRBV5-4 to TRBJ1-6; a possible D gene is TRBD1 (5 bases). CDR1 and CDR2 (germline): SGHNT, YYREEE (reference sequence). This CDR3 contains 15 residues. V lost 5 bases and J 5 bases, leaving 14 bases between the germline ends. The CDR3 nucleotides are TGTGCCAGCAGACAAGGGGCGCTGGATAATTCACCCCTCCACTTT. Encoded protein: CASRQGALDNSPLHF.

The chain joins TRBV5-6 to TRBJ1-5, with TRBD1 as a possible D gene (6 bases). The CDR3 is 14 residues long. Trimming cost V 1 base and J 4 bases, with 9 bases left between them. Germline CDR1 reads SGHDT; CDR2 reads YYEEEE. The CDR3 DNA reads TGTGCCAGCAGCTTGTTCAGGGGTAATCAGCCCCAGCATTTT. This encodes CASSLFRGNQPQHF.

The rearrangement links TRBV25-1 to TRBJ1-6; D is unclear. Looked up from germline, CDR1 is MGHDK and CDR2 is SYGVNS. The CDR3 is 16 residues long. V was cut by 1 base and J by 7 bases, with 14 bases left in between. CDR3 bases: TGTGCCAGCAGTGAATTTGGAGGGATGGGCAATTCACCCCTCCACTTT. Translation: CASSEFGGMGNSPLHF.

This clone was seen just once. V gene TRBV4-1 combines with J gene TRBJ1-5; a possible D gene is TRBD1 (6 bases). The V end lost 0 bases, the J end lost 7 bases, and 16 bases lay between the germline ends. This CDR3 has 16 amino acids. Germline V gene data show CDR1 as MGHRA and CDR2 as YSYEKL. CDR3 in amino acids: CASSQEGKGVGQPQHF. In DNA form, the CDR3 reads TGCGCCAGCAGCCAAGAGGGGAAGGGGGTTGGGCAGCCCCAGCATTTT.

This chain links TRBV7-2 with TRBJ1-2, with 9 positions matching TRBD1. This CDR3 contains 16 residues. Trimming took 2 bases from V and 4 from J; bases not matched to a gene: 8. Per the germline V gene, CDR1 is SGHTA and CDR2 is FQGNSA. DNA for the CDR3: TGTGCCAGCAGCTTAAATCCGACAGGGGGAGGCTATGGCTACACCTTC. Translated, it gives CASSLNPTGGGYGYTF.

The gene calls are TRBV5-1 and TRBJ2-5; 14 bases are a match to TRBD2. Germline CDR1 is SGHRS and CDR2 is YFSETQ. V was pared by 3 bases and J by 5 bases, with 3 bases of the junction left unmatched. The CDR3 runs to 15 residues. CDR3 sequence reads: CASSSRTSGRETQYF. The CDR3 coding sequence is TGCGCCAGCAGCTCGCGGACTAGCGGGAGGGAGACCCAGTACTTC. Based on the CDR3 plus reference TRBV5-1 and TRBJ2-5, the full variable domain is KAGVTQTPRYLIKTRGQQVTLSCSPISGHRSVSWYQQTPGQGLQFLFEYFSETQRNKGNFPGRFSGRQFSNSRSEMNVSTLELGDSALYLCASSSRTSGRETQYFGPGTRLLVL.

This chain connects TRBV27 to TRBJ1-2, with 8 positions matching TRBD1. This CDR3 is built from 15 residues. CDR1 is MNHEY, CDR2 SMNVEV, per germline (reference sequence). Germline trimming cut 3 bases from V and 4 bases from J; bases unmatched to any gene: 7. This chain's CDR3 is CASSFADRDLYGYTF. For the CDR3, the DNA is TGTGCCAGCAGTTTCGCGGACAGGGACCTCTATGGCTACACCTTC.

This sequence joins TRBV6-1 and TRBJ1-1, with 9 nucleotides matching TRBD1. CDR3 length: 14 residues. Trimming took 11 bases from V and 0 from J; bases not matched to a gene: 7. Germline loops: CDR1 MNHNS, CDR2 SASEGT. The CDR3 loop reads CAGSTGGMNTEAFF. CDR3 coding DNA: TGTGCCGGGTCGACAGGGGGGATGAACACTGAAGCTTTCTTT.

CDR3 DNA sequence: TGTGCCAGCAGTTTTGACAGCCCCAATGAAAAACTGTTTTTT. It specifies CASSFDSPNEKLFF. The genes are TRBV5-4 and TRBJ1-4; a weak D match, TRBD1 (5 bases). This CDR3 spans 14 amino acids. The ends were cut back, 5 bases at V and 5 bases at J, with 13 bases in the middle. Germline CDR1 SGHNT, CDR2 YYREEE (reference sequence).

The chain is built from TRBV15 and TRBJ2-1; 11 nucleotides match TRBD2. This CDR3 is 15 amino acids long. Unmatched junction bases numbered 8, after V lost 3 bases and J lost 10 bases. Germline CDR1 reads LNHNV; CDR2 reads YYDKDF (reference sequence). The CDR3, as DNA: TGTGCCACCAGCAGTAGGACTAGCGGGCTTACCGAGCAGTTCTTC. This codes for CATSSRTSGLTEQFF. Drawing the rest from reference TRBV15 and TRBJ2-1, the complete variable domain is DAMVIQNPRYQVTQFGKPVTLSCSQTLNHNVMYWYQQKSSQAPKLLFHYYDKDFNNEADTPDNFQSRRPNTSFCFLDIRSPGLGDTAMYLCATSSRTSGLTEQFFGPGTRLTVL.

This chain joins TRBV19 and TRBJ1-5; TRBD1 is a possible D gene (6 bases). CDR1 and CDR2 (germline): LNHDA, SQIVND (reference sequence). The CDR3 spans 13 residues. Between the trimmed V and J ends, which lost 7 bases and 12 bases, there was a span of 19 bases. Written as DNA, the CDR3 is TGTGCCAGTACCGAAGGGATTCAAGGGGGCCAGCATTTT. Encoded protein: CASTEGIQGGQHF.

This chain links TRBV28 with TRBJ1-5; 8 bases are a match to TRBD1. CDR3 length equals 14 residues. After removal of 3 bases from V and 7 bases from J, the junction contained 5 bases not matched to a gene. Germline lookup yields CDR1 MDHEN and CDR2 SYDVKM. The CDR3 loop is CASSFRDRLQPQHF. Written as DNA, the CDR3 is TGTGCCAGCAGTTTTCGGGACAGGTTGCAGCCCCAGCATTTT. Full variable domain (missing parts from reference TRBV28 and TRBJ1-5): DVKVTQSSRYLVKRTGEKVFLECVQDMDHENMFWYRQDPGLGLRLIYFSYDVKMKEKGDIPEGYSVSREKKERFSLILESASTNQTSMYLCASSFRDRLQPQHFGDGTRLSIL.

The rearrangement links TRBV2 to TRBJ1-3, with D maybe TRBD1 (6 bases). Trimming cost V 8 bases and J 2 bases, with 7 bases left between them. Germline values: CDR1 SNHLY, CDR2 FYNNEI. This CDR3 has 12 residues. The CDR3 here is CASAGAGNTIYF. CDR3 nucleotides: TGTGCCAGCGCAGGGGCTGGAAACACCATATATTTT.

The rearrangement links TRBV11-2 to TRBJ2-1, with D possibly being TRBD2 (6 bases). CDR3 length equals 13 residues. Germline CDR1 is SGHAT and CDR2 is FQNNGV. V was pared by 4 bases and J by 7 bases, with 11 bases between. As DNA, the CDR3 is TGTGCCAGCAGCTCGCGGGGAAGAAATGAGCAGTTCTTC. Amino acid sequence: CASSSRGRNEQFF.

CDR3 loop: CASSQGSGGAADTQYF. The CDR3 DNA follows: TGCGCCAGCAGCCAAGGTAGCGGGGGGGCCGCAGATACGCAGTATTTT. This chain connects TRBV4-3 to TRBJ2-3; 11 bases are a match to TRBD2. This CDR3 is built from 16 residues. In germline, CDR1 is LGHNA, CDR2 YSLEER. V lost 1 base to trimming and J lost 4 bases; unmatched junction nucleotides: 4.

The chain carries TRBV21-1 and TRBJ1-4; the table's D call TRBD1 went unverified against the DNA. TRBV21-1 is described as a pseudogene. The CDR3 length is 12 residues. CDR3 protein: CATTGGGEKLFF. CDR3 DNA: TGTGCCACGACAGGGGGCGGTGAAAAACTGTTTTTT.

V usage is TRBV27 and J usage is TRBJ1-5, with 8 positions matching TRBD1. Germline V gene data show CDR1 as MNHEY and CDR2 as SMNVEV (reference sequence). The CDR3 runs to 17 residues. With 6 bases clipped from V and 7 bases from J, the junction kept 17 bases outside the gene matches. The CDR3 reads CASSQRPTGGKIQPQHF. The CDR3 nucleotides are TGTGCCAGCAGCCAACGTCCAACAGGGGGGAAGATACAGCCCCAGCATTTT.

V gene TRBV5-4 combines with J gene TRBJ1-2, with TRBD1 matching over 8 bases. Losses at the gene ends were 5 bases for V and 9 bases for J; bases not matched to a gene: 9. Germline V gene sequence: CDR1 SGHNT, CDR2 YYREEE (reference sequence). The CDR3 has 13 residues. CDR3 sequence (DNA): TGTGCCAGCAGGCCCGGGACAGGCTTTAGCTACACCTTC. Its protein product is CASRPGTGFSYTF.

This clone showed up just a few times. J is TRBJ1-1 and V is TRBV5-6; D is possibly TRBD1 (6 bases). V lost 0 bases and J 0 bases, leaving 6 bases between the germline ends. Germline V lookup: CDR1 SGHDT, CDR2 YYEEEE. The CDR3 has 14 residues. CDR3 region: CASSLGTVNTEAFF. The CDR3 DNA sequence: TGTGCCAGCAGCTTGGGGACAGTGAACACTGAAGCTTTCTTT.

The genes are TRBV4-1 and TRBJ2-3; D gene uncertain. Per the germline V gene, CDR1 is MGHRA and CDR2 is YSYEKL. The CDR3 is 18 residues long. With 0 bases removed from V and 2 bases from J, the gap between germline ends came to 18 bases. For the CDR3, the DNA is TGCGCCAGCAGCCAAGATTCAGCGCTACCAAAAACCACAGATACGCAGTATTTT. Translating gives CASSQDSALPKTTDTQYF.

The chain is built from TRBV28 and TRBJ2-7; 9 positions agree with TRBD1. The germline V gene encodes CDR1 MDHEN and CDR2 SYDVKM. J was trimmed by 2 bases and V by 4 bases; bases with no gene match: 9. The CDR3 extends over 16 amino acids. The CDR3 DNA reads TGTGCCAGCAGTTCCCCTTGGGACAGGGCCACCTACGAGCAGTACTTC. Protein product: CASSSPWDRATYEQYF. Full variable domain (outside the CDR3, taken from reference TRBV28 and TRBJ2-7): DVKVTQSSRYLVKRTGEKVFLECVQDMDHENMFWYRQDPGLGLRLIYFSYDVKMKEKGDIPEGYSVSREKKERFSLILESASTNQTSMYLCASSSPWDRATYEQYFGPGTRLTVT.

Comments on this clone: Other DNA sequences within the sample encode an identical CDR3. The chain joins TRBV5-1 to TRBJ2-7; perhaps TRBD1 as D (6 bases). Germline lookup yields CDR1 SGHRS and CDR2 YFSETQ. The V and J ends lost 2 bases and 1 base respectively, with 7 bases between them. This CDR3 contains 13 residues. CDR3 DNA sequence: TGCGCCAGCAGCTTTCAGGGGTCCTACGAGCAGTACTTC. Protein sequence: CASSFQGSYEQYF.

The chain links TRBV11-2 to TRBJ1-2; tentative D call: TRBD1 (6 bases). The V end lost 2 bases, the J end lost 4 bases, and 17 bases lay between the germline ends. CDR1 is SGHAT and CDR2 is FQNNGV in the germline V gene. This CDR3 region has 16 residues. The CDR3 loop reads CASSLLEHRDRYGYTF. Here the CDR3 DNA reads TGTGCCAGCAGCTTACTTGAGCACAGGGATCGCTATGGCTACACCTTC.